This record concerns one TCR beta chain sequence. Antigen unknown. The data were taken from a study of T cell repertoires in cytomegalovirus infection. TCRdb independently ran MiXCR on the reads; one entry per CDR3 protein. Here the sample spans about 270,000 distinct CDR3 sequences, under 25% being singletons. Germline V gives CDR1 MDHEN, CDR2 SYDVKM. V lost 6 bases to trimming and J lost 3 bases, with 5 bases between them. The length of the CDR3 is 11 residues. The TCR comes from a human donor in good health (CMV status not recorded). Some clones in this sample may be carry-over from other donors' samples. The input for sequencing was cultured PBMCs, taken from culture after CMV antigen stimulation. This chain uses TRBV28 with TRBJ1-2, with a tentative D call TRBD1 (5 bases). This chain's CDR3 is CASRQDYGYTF. The DNA for the CDR3 is TGTGCCAGCAGACAGGACTATGGCTACACCTTC.